This TCR beta chain was recorded in a study of T cells in Graves' hyperthyroidism and ophthalmopathy. TCR beta CDR3 regions were amplified from RNA transcripts. Primed by the HTBI set, a first-round RT-PCR was run on the TCR CDR3. TCRdb re-analysed the multiplex PCR reads in MiXCR, keeping a single row per CDR3 protein. The sample yields 390,000 or so distinct CDR3 sequences, approximately 14% seen once. CDR1 is DFQATT and CDR2 is SNEGSKA in the germline V gene (reference sequence). The CDR3 loop spans 12 amino acids. V lost 6 bases and J lost 4, with 10 bases in between. This clonotype appeared many times. Its antigen is as yet unknown. General study findings and limits: Most clonotypes expanded in thyroid above 0.001 were likewise present in blood.

This chain links TRBV20-1 with TRBJ2-1, with a possible D match to TRBD2 (5 bases). The TCR comes from a man between 18 and 29 years old with Graves' ophthalmopathy. Sequenced sample: blood. This CDR3 reads CSAAGQYNEQFF. CDR3 bases: TGCAGTGCCGCGGGCCAATACAATGAGCAGTTCTTC.